The clone carrying this T cell receptor (beta chain) was observed a handful of times. CD3+CD4+ and CD3+CD8+ cells were FACS-sorted from thawed unstimulated PBMCs. From germline, CDR1 is ENHRY and CDR2 SYGVKD. J lost 5 bases, V lost 2 bases, and 1 base had no gene match. The CDR3 contains 14 residues. The data stem from a study of T cell clones after liver transplantation. Study summary: Immunosuppression withdrawal was tried within 2 years after liver transplantation in this trial. Until 12-24 months post-transplant, subjects got standard immunosuppression and no induction. Tolerant meant at least one year fully off immunosuppression without liver enzymes above twice normal.

The assay was immunoSEQ multiplex PCR, and TCRdb's table has in-frame clones only and misses some. Found here are roughly 120,000 clones, about nine tenths of them singletons; the top ten hold 0.83%. This specimen consisted of CD4+ T cells from blood, obtained 12 months after liver transplant. The V call is TRBV10-3, the J call TRBJ1-5; TRBD1 aligns across 9 bases. The TCR sequence derives from a human patient who received a liver transplant. Some T cells may arise from the graft donor. CDR3 loop: CAISERTGDQPQHF. In nucleotides, the CDR3 is TGTGCCATCAGTGAGCGGACAGGGGATCAGCCCCAGCATTTT.